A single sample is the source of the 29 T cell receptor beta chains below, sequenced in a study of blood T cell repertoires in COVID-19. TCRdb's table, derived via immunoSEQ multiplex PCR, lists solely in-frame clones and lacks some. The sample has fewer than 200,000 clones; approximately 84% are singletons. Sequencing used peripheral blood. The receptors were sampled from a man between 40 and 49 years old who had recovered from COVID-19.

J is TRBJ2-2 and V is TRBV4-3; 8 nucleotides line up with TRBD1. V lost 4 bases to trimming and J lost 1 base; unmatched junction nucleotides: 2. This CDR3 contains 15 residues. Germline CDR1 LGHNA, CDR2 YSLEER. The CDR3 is CASSPGGMNTGELFF. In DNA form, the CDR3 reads TGCGCCAGCAGCCCAGGGGGCATGAACACCGGGGAGCTGTTTTTT.

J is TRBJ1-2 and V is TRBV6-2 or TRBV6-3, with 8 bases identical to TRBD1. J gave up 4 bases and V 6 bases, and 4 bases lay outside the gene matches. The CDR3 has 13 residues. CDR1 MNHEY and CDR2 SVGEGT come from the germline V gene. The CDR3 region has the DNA TGTGCCAGCAGCCCCGGGACAGGCTATGGCTACACCTTC. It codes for CASSPGTGYGYTF.

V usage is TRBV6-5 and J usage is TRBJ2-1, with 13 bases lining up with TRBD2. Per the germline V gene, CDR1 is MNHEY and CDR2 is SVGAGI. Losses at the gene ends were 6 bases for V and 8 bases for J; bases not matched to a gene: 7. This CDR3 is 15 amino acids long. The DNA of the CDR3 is TGTGCCAGCAGACTAGGACTAGCGGGGGCGGATGAGCAGTTCTTC. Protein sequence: CASRLGLAGADEQFF.

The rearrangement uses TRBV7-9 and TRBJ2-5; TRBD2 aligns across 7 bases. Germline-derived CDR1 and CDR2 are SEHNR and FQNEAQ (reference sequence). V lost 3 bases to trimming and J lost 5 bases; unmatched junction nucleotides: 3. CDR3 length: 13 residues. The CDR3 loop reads CASSFPGGETQYF. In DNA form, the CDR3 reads TGTGCCAGCAGCTTCCCCGGGGGGGAGACCCAGTACTTC.

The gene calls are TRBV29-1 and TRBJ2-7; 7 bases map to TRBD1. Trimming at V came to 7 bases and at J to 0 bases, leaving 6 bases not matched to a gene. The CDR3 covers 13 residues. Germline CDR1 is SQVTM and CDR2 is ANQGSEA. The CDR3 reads CSARTGDSYEQYF. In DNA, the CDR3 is TGCAGCGCACGGACAGGAGACTCCTACGAGCAGTACTTC.

DNA for the CDR3: TGTGCCAGCAGAGCCGGGACAGGGAAAGAGACCCAGTACTTC. This translates into CASRAGTGKETQYF. The V gene is TRBV6-5, the J gene TRBJ2-5; 9 bases agree with TRBD1. CDR3 length: 14 amino acids. Germline CDR1 MNHEY, CDR2 SVGAGI. With V trimmed by 6 bases and J by 3 bases, 5 bases remained unmatched.

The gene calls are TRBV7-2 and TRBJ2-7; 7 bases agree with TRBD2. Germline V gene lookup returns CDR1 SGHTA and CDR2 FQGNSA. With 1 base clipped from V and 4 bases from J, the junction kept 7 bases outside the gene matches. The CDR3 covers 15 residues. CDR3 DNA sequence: TGTGCCAGCAGCTTAGGGACTAGACCACAGTACGAGCAGTACTTC. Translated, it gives CASSLGTRPQYEQYF.

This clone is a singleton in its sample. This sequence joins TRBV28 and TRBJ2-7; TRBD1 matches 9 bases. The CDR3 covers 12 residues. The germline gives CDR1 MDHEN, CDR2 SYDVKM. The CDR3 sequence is CAVGTGSYEQYF. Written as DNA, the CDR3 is TGTGCTGTGGGGACAGGGTCCTACGAGCAGTACTTC.

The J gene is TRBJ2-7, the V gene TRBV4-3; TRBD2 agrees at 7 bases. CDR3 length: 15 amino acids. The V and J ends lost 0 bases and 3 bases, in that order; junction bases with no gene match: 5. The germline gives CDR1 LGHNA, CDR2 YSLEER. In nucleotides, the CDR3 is TGCGCCAGCAGCCAAGATCGGGGGGTAGGCTACGAGCAGTACTTC. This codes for CASSQDRGVGYEQYF.

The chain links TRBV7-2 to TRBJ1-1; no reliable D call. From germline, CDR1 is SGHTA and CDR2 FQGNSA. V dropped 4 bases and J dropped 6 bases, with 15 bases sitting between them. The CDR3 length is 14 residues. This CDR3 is CASSYQVLSSEAFF. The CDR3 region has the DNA TGTGCCAGCAGCTACCAGGTTTTGTCCTCTGAAGCTTTCTTT.

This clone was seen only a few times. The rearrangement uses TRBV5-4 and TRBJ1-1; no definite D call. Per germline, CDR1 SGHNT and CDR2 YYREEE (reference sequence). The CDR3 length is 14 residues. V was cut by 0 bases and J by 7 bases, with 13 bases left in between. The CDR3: CASSLATGGGEAFF. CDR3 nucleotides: TGTGCCAGCAGCTTGGCAACGGGAGGTGGTGAAGCTTTCTTT.

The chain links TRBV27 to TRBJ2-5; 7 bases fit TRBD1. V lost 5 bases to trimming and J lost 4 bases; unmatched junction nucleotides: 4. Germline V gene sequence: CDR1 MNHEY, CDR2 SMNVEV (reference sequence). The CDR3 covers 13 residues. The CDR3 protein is CASSPGTAETQYF. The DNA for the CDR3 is TGTGCCAGCAGTCCTGGGACAGCAGAGACCCAGTACTTC.

The CDR3 DNA is TGTGCCATCAGTGTAGGACTAGCGGATACGAACACCGGGGAGCTGTTTTTT. Translation: CAISVGLADTNTGELFF. V gene TRBV10-3 combines with J gene TRBJ2-2; 10 nucleotides line up with TRBD2. The CDR3 loop spans 17 amino acids. Germline V lookup: CDR1 ENHRY, CDR2 SYGVKD. V trimming: 4 bases; J trimming: 0 bases; junction bases outside the gene matches: 5.

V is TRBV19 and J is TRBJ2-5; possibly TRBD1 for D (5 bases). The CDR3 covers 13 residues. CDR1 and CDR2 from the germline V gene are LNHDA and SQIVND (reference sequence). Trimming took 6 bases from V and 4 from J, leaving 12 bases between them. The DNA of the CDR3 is TGTGCCAGTAGCAGGCAGGGTGGAGAGACCCAGTACTTC. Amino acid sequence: CASSRQGGETQYF.

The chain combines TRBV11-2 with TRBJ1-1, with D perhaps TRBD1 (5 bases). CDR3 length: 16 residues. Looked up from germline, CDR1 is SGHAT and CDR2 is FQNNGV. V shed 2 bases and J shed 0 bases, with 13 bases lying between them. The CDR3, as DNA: TGTGCCAGCAGCTTAAGGGGTTTTTTGATGAACACTGAAGCTTTCTTT. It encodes CASSLRGFLMNTEAFF.

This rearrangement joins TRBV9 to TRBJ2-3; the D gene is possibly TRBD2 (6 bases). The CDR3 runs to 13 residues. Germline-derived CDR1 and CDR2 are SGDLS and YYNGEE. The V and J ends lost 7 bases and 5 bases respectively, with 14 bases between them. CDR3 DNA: TGTGCCAGCGAATCCGGGAGCCAAGATACGCAGTATTTT. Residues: CASESGSQDTQYF. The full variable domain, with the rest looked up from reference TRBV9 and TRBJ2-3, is DSGVTQTPKHLITATGQRVTLRCSPRSGDLSVYWYQQSLDQGLQFLIQYYNGEERAKGNILERFSAQQFPDLHSELNLSSLELGDSALYFCASESGSQDTQYFGPGTRLTVL.

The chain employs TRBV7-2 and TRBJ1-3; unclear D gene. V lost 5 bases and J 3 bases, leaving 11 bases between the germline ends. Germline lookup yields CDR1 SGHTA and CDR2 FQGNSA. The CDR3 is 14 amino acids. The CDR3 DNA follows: TGTGCCAGCAGCCCCATGGTAGATGGAAACACCATATATTTT. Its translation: CASSPMVDGNTIYF.

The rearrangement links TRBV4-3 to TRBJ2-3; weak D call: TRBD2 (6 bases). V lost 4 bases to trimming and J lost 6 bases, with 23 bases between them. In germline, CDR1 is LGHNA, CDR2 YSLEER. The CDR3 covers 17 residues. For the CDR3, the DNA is TGCGCCAGCAGCCCCCGAGGAAGAGCGGGCGATGGGGATACGCAGTATTTT. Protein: CASSPRGRAGDGDTQYF.

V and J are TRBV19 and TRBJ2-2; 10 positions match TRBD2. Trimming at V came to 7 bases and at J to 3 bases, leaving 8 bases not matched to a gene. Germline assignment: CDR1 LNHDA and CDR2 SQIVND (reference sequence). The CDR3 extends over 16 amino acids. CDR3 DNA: TGTGCCAGTACAAGCGGGGGGGCTGGGGACACCGGGGAGCTGTTTTTT. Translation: CASTSGGAGDTGELFF.

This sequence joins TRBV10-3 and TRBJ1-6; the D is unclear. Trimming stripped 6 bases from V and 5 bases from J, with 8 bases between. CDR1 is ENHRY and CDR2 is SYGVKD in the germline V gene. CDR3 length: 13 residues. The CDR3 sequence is CAISNTDNSPLHF. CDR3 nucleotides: TGTGCCATCAGCAACACCGATAATTCACCCCTCCACTTT.

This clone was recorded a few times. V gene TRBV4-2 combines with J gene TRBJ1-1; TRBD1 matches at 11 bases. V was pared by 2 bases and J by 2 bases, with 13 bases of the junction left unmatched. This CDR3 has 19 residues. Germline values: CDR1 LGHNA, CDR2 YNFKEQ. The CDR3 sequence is CASSQLGQGAYTANTEAFF. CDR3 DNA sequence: TGTGCCAGCAGCCAATTAGGACAGGGGGCGTACACCGCTAACACTGAAGCTTTCTTT.

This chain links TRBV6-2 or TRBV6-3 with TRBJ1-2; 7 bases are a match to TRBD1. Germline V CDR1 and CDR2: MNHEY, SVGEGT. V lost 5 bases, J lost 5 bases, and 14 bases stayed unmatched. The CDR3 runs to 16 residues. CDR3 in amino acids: CASSQHRTGELYGYTF. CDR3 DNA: TGTGCCAGCAGTCAACACCGAACAGGGGAACTTTATGGCTACACCTTC.

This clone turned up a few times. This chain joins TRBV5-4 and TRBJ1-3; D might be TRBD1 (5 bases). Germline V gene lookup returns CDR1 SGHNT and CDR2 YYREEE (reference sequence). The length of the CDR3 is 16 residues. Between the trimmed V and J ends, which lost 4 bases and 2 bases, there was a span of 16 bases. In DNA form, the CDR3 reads TGTGCCAGCAGCACGGGGGGGATGGGAACTGGAAACACCATATATTTT. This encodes CASSTGGMGTGNTIYF.

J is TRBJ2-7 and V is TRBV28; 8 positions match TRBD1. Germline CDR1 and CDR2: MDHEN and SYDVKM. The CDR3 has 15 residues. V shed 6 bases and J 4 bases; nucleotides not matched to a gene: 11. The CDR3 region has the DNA TGTGCCAGCAGCCATGCCCCGGGACAGGAATACGAGCAGTACTTC. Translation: CASSHAPGQEYEQYF.

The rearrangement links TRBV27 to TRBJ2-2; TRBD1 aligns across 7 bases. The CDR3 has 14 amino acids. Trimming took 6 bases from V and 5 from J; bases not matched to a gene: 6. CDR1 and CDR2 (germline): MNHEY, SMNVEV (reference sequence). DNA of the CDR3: TGTGCCAGCAGCCCCCGACAGGGTACCGGGGAGCTGTTTTTT. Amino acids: CASSPRQGTGELFF.

The CDR3 region has the DNA TGTGCCAGCAGCCAGGGCGGGAGGGCCTATAGCACAGATACGCAGTATTTT. Translated, it gives CASSQGGRAYSTDTQYF. The V call is TRBV14, the J call TRBJ2-3; 9 nucleotides line up with TRBD2. V gave up 3 bases and J gave up 0 bases; unmatched junction bases: 7. From germline, CDR1 is SGHDN and CDR2 FVKESK. The length of the CDR3 is 17 residues.

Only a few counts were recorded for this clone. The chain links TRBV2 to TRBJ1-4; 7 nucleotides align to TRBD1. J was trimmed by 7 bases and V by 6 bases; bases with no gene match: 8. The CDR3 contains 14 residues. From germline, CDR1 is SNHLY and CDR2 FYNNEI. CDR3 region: CASSGVGGREKLFF. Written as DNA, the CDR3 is TGTGCCAGCAGCGGGGTAGGGGGCCGTGAAAAACTGTTTTTT. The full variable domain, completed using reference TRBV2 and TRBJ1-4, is EPEVTQTPSHQVTQMGQEVILRCVPISNHLYFYWYRQILGQKVEFLVSFYNNEISEKSEIFDDQFSVERPDGSNFTLKIRSTKLEDSAMYFCASSGVGGREKLFFGSGTQLSVL.

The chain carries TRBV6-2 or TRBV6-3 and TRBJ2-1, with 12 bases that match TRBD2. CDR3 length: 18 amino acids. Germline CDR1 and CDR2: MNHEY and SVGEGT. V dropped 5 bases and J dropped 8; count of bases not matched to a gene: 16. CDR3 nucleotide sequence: TGTGCCAGCAGTCCCCGACTAGCGGGAGTGATGGTTTTCCATGAGCAGTTCTTC. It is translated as CASSPRLAGVMVFHEQFF.

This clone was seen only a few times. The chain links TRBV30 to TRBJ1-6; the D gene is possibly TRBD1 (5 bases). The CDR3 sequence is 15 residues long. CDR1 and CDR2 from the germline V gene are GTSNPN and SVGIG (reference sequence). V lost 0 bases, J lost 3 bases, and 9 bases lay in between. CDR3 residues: CAWSVRGNYNSPLHF. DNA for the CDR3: TGTGCCTGGAGTGTAAGGGGTAACTATAATTCACCCCTCCACTTT. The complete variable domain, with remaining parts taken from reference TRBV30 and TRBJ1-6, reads SQTIHQWPATLVQPVGSPLSLECTVEGTSNPNLYWYRQAAGRGLQLLFYSVGIGQISSEVPQNLSASRPQDRQFILSSKKLLLSDSGFYLCAWSVRGNYNSPLHFGNGTRLTVT.